Listed below are T cell receptor beta chains from one sample, sequenced in a study of CD8+CD57+ T cells in acquired aplastic anemia. Via MiXCR, TCRdb re-called the reads, giving one row per CDR3 protein. Here the sample spans about 98,000 distinct CDR3 sequences, 65% to 70% being singletons. The sample comprised sorted CD4+, CD8+, or CD8+CD57+ T cells (not recorded which) from PBMCs. These receptor sequences come from a human donor with aplastic anemia. Each CDR3 is given with its conserved first and last residue. The order of the fields is V gene, CDR3 protein.

>TRBV20-1
CSARVAGGQHEQFF
>TRBV29-1
CSFSTGVDQPQHF
>TRBV7-2
CASSTTGPFGYTF
>TRBV7-2
CASNLAGAYEQYF
>TRBV7-3
CASSLNAGTDTQYF
>TRBV15
CATSPEGGEGWNTGELFF
>TRBV24-1
CATSDPVRNTGELFF
>TRBV5-1
CASSYRDRELFF
>TRBV7-2
CASSFLTTEQYF
>TRBV6-1
CASSQGLAATDTQYF
>TRBV9
CASSVTDSPYEQYF
>TRBV19
CASSRVGAGDEQYF
>TRBV10-3
CAISGGTSRQETQYF
>TRBV10-3
CAITSTLYEQYF
>TRBV20-1
CSATTSGMGNEQFF
>TRBV24-1
CATGTGNSYEQYF
>TRBV29-1
CSVPGRYNEQFF
>TRBV5-1
CASSLVAASYNEQFF
>TRBV29-1
CSHGGYQETQYF
>TRBV20-1
CSARETSGGLRSSYEQYF
>TRBV20-1
CSARGEGSSYNEQFF
>TRBV7-9
CASSPSGDTQYF
>TRBV9
CASSVQQGGYGYTF
>TRBV25-1
CASSAGNNEKLFF
>TRBV20-1
CSARPMASGELFF
>TRBV10-3
CAISASGQGNSPLHF
>TRBV7-2
CASSPARAETQYF
>TRBV20-1
CSASYVGTNEKLFF
>TRBV11-1
CASSGWVGRTYEQYF
>TRBV7-3
CASSSIDRSSYEQYF
>TRBV5-6
CASSLGSIDEQYF
>TRBV9
CASSAVGGARNIQYF
>TRBV20-1
CSARPPPTGGLEAFF
>TRBV20-1
CSARRRTGGYEQYF
>TRBV7-3
CASSLSGSAGNTIYF
>TRBV7-9
CASSFPGDTQYF
>TRBV12-3/TRBV12-4
CASSTGGRNYGYTF
>TRBV29-1
CSVEGGGLGYIF
>TRBV29-1
CSVETGGSSYNEQFF
>TRBV19
CASSIEGGAGWDEQFF
>TRBV9
CASSVRGHGYTF
>TRBV5-1
CASSLARKETQYF
>TRBV9
CASSVTVTGTGVEQYF
>TRBV10-3
CAISEHSEQYF
>TRBV10-3
CAISDSEAGSDTQYF
>TRBV7-6
CASSFRTYEQYF
>TRBV7-6
CASSLHALAEYYEQYF
>TRBV19
CASSNLAGAISPLHF